This T cell receptor beta chain stems from a study of cytomegalovirus exposure and HLA in healthy donors. Study-wide findings and caveats: Three CMV-associated chains proved CMV antigen-specific in vitro. A list of roughly 180 TCR beta chains associated with cytomegalovirus was given.

These donors were members of the roughly 130-subject validation cohort, a group separate from the roughly 670-subject first cohort. The method was immunoSEQ multiplex PCR; TCRdb's version includes in-frame clones alone and lacks a portion of them. The table shows under 200,000 clones, with approximately 87% occurring only once. The CDR3 sequence is 11 residues long. Germline loops: CDR1 MNHEY, CDR2 SMNVEV (reference sequence). Regarding this clone: Its antigen is as yet unknown. Compared with germline, one end of the junction differs, possibly owing to a read error.

The V and J genes are TRBV27 and TRBJ2-7; D is unresolved. Material: PBMCs. The receptor comes from a woman in her 30s in good health and CMV-seronegative. The CDR3 nucleotides read TGTGCCAGCAGGGCCCAGGCCCTGACGCACTTC. As protein: CASRAQALTHF.